The rows below give T cell receptor beta chains drawn from one sample of a study of T cells in Graves' hyperthyroidism and ophthalmopathy. TCRdb analysed the multiplex PCR reads with MiXCR anew, one entry per CDR3 protein. The sample includes 460,000 or so distinct CDR3 sequences, approximately 14% of them seen just once. What was sequenced was blood. The receptors here all came from a woman aged 18-35 years with Graves' hyperthyroidism. Each CDR3 is given with its conserved first and last residue. The D gene is left open where the match is weak.

D gene: TRBD1; V gene: TRBV4-1; J gene: TRBJ1-3; CDR3 protein: CASSQGGTGTLSGNTIYF
D gene: .; V gene: TRBV29-1; J gene: TRBJ1-3; CDR3 protein: CSVVSGKDTIYF
D gene: .; V gene: TRBV25-1; J gene: TRBJ2-2; CDR3 protein: CASSGDLPVNTGELFF
D gene: .; V gene: TRBV24-1; J gene: TRBJ2-4; CDR3 protein: CATISTGLAKNIQYF
D gene: .; V gene: TRBV5-1; J gene: TRBJ2-7; CDR3 protein: CASSWNSMYEQYF
D gene: .; V gene: TRBV30; J gene: TRBJ1-6; CDR3 protein: CAWRGNRDSPLHF
D gene: TRBD1; V gene: TRBV18; J gene: TRBJ2-7; CDR3 protein: CASSQRTGESYEQYF
D gene: .; V gene: TRBV27; J gene: TRBJ2-6; CDR3 protein: CASMVGSLESGANVLTF
D gene: .; V gene: TRBV7-7; J gene: TRBJ2-3; CDR3 protein: CASSPLGSGTDTQYF
D gene: TRBD1; V gene: TRBV10-2; J gene: TRBJ2-7; CDR3 protein: CASNRDRDYEQYF
D gene: TRBD2; V gene: TRBV30; J gene: TRBJ2-2; CDR3 protein: CAWKREGGELFF
D gene: .; V gene: TRBV9; J gene: TRBJ1-3; CDR3 protein: CASSAGAGEVGNTIYF
D gene: .; V gene: TRBV3-1; J gene: TRBJ2-5; CDR3 protein: CASSRSSEGETQYF
D gene: .; V gene: TRBV12-5; J gene: TRBJ2-3; CDR3 protein: CASGPPLAGRTDTQYF
D gene: TRBD2; V gene: TRBV6-2/TRBV6-3; J gene: TRBJ2-1; CDR3 protein: CASRDPSGRSSYNEQFF
D gene: .; V gene: TRBV6-1; J gene: TRBJ2-1; CDR3 protein: CASRAWGLREQFF
D gene: .; V gene: TRBV12-3/TRBV12-4; J gene: TRBJ1-1; CDR3 protein: CASSFSGVRNTEAFF
D gene: .; V gene: TRBV11-2; J gene: TRBJ1-1; CDR3 protein: CASTSLRLGTEAFF
D gene: TRBD2; V gene: TRBV20-1; J gene: TRBJ2-1; CDR3 protein: CSARDASGNSYNEQFF
D gene: .; V gene: TRBV9; J gene: TRBJ2-2; CDR3 protein: CASSVGLANTGELFF
D gene: .; V gene: TRBV5-5; J gene: TRBJ1-2; CDR3 protein: CASSPPRTVGDGYTF
D gene: .; V gene: TRBV18; J gene: TRBJ2-7; CDR3 protein: CASSPQGADQYF
D gene: .; V gene: TRBV3-1; J gene: TRBJ1-6; CDR3 protein: CASSQDRASALHF
D gene: TRBD2; V gene: TRBV5-1; J gene: TRBJ2-1; CDR3 protein: CASSFGTSGRGEQFF
D gene: .; V gene: TRBV5-1; J gene: TRBJ1-1; CDR3 protein: CASSTQGSTEAFF
D gene: TRBD2; V gene: TRBV13; J gene: TRBJ2-1; CDR3 protein: CASSPTSGRANEQFF
D gene: .; V gene: TRBV5-5; J gene: TRBJ2-2; CDR3 protein: CASSSSGRTGELFF
D gene: .; V gene: TRBV11-1; J gene: TRBJ2-5; CDR3 protein: CASSHTDNIIETQYF
D gene: .; V gene: TRBV5-1; J gene: TRBJ2-3; CDR3 protein: CASSWRTGNTQYF